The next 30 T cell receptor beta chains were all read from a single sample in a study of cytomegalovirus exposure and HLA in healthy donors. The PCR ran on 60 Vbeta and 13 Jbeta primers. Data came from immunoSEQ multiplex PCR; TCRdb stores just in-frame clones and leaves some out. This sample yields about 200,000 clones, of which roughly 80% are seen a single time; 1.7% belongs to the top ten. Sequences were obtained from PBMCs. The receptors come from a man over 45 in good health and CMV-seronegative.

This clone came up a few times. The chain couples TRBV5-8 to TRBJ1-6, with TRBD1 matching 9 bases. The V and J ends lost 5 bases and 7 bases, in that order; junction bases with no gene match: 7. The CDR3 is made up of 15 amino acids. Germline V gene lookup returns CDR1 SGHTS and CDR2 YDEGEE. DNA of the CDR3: TGTGCCAGCAGATTCCCGGACAGGGGAAATTCACCCCTCCACTTT. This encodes CASRFPDRGNSPLHF.

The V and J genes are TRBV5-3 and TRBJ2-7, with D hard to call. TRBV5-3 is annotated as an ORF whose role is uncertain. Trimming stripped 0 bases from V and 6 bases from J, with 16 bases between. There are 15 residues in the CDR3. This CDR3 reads CARSLDSGLNREQYF. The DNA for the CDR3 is TGTGCCAGAAGCTTGGATAGTGGGCTAAATCGCGAGCAGTACTTC.

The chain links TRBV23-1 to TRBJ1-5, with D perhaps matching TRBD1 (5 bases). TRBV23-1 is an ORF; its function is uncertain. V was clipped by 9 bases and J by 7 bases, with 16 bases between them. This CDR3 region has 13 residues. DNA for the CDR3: TGCGCCAGGGGACTGGGGTTTAGACAGCCCCAGCATTTT. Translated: CARGLGFRQPQHF.

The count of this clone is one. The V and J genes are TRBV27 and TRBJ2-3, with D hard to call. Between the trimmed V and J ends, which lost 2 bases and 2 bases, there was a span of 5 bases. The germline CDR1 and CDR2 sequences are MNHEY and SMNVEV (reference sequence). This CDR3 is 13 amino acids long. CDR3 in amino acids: CASSLVITDTQYF. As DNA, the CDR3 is TGTGCCAGCAGTTTAGTCATCACAGATACGCAGTATTTT.

CDR3 bases: TGTGCCAGTAGTATAGTGAGCTCTGGGGCCAACGTCCTGACTTTC. It yields the protein CASSIVSSGANVLTF. V is TRBV19 and J is TRBJ2-6; D gene uncertain. The CDR3 covers 15 residues. Trimming took 1 base from V and 0 from J, leaving 4 bases between them. Germline-derived CDR1 and CDR2 are LNHDA and SQIVND (reference sequence). Full variable domain (outside the CDR3, taken from reference TRBV19 and TRBJ2-6): DGGITQSPKYLFRKEGQNVTLSCEQNLNHDAMYWYRQDPGQGLRLIYYSQIVNDFQKGDIAEGYSVSREKKESFPLTVTSAQKNPTAFYLCASSIVSSGANVLTFGAGSRLTVL.

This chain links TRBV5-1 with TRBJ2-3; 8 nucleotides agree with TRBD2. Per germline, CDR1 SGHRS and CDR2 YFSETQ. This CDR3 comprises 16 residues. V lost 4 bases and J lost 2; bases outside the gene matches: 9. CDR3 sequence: CASSLEVAGTTDTQYF. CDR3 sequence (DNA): TGCGCCAGCAGCCTGGAGGTAGCGGGAACCACAGATACGCAGTATTTT. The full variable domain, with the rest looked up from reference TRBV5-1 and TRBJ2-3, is KAGVTQTPRYLIKTRGQQVTLSCSPISGHRSVSWYQQTPGQGLQFLFEYFSETQRNKGNFPGRFSGRQFSNSRSEMNVSTLELGDSALYLCASSLEVAGTTDTQYFGPGTRLTVL.

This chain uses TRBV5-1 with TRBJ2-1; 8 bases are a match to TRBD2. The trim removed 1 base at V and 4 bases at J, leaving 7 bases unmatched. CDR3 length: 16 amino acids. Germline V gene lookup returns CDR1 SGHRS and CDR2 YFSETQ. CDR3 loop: CASSLSGTGGYNEQFF. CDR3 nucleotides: TGCGCCAGCAGCTTGTCCGGGACGGGAGGGTACAATGAGCAGTTCTTC. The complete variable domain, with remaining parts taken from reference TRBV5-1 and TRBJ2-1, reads KAGVTQTPRYLIKTRGQQVTLSCSPISGHRSVSWYQQTPGQGLQFLFEYFSETQRNKGNFPGRFSGRQFSNSRSEMNVSTLELGDSALYLCASSLSGTGGYNEQFFGPGTRLTVL.

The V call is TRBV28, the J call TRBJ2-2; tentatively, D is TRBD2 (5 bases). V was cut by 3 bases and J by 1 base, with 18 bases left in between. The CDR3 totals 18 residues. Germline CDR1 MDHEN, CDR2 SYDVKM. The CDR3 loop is CASSLSGVTRLNTGELFF. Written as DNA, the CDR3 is TGTGCCAGCAGTTTGAGTGGGGTAACTAGGCTGAACACCGGGGAGCTGTTTTTT.

The CDR3, as DNA: TGTGCCAGCAGCTCGGACATCAATCAGCCCCAGCATTTT. Its translation is CASSSDINQPQHF. This chain connects TRBV5-4 to TRBJ1-5; D is possibly TRBD1 (5 bases). The germline gives CDR1 SGHNT, CDR2 YYREEE (reference sequence). CDR3 size: 13 residues. The germline V and J ends were trimmed by 3 bases and 3 bases, with 7 bases remaining between them.

CDR3 coding DNA: TGTGCCAGCAGTGGTACTAGCGGGTCCTGGGATACGCAGTATTTT. Protein product: CASSGTSGSWDTQYF. The chain uses TRBV6-1 and TRBJ2-3, with 9 nucleotides matching TRBD2. This CDR3 has 15 residues. Germline CDR1 MNHNS, CDR2 SASEGT. The V gene end was trimmed by 4 bases and the J gene end by 6 bases; junction bases not matched to a gene: 8.

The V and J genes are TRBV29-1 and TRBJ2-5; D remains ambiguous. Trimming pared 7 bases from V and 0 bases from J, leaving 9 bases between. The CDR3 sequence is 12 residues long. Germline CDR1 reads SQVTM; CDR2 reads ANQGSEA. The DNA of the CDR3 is TGCAGCGCCAATGCGTACCAAGAGACCCAGTACTTC. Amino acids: CSANAYQETQYF.

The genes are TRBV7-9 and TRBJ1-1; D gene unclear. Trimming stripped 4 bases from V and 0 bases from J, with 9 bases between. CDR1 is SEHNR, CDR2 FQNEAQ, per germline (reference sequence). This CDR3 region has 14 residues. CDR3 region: CASSYKAMNTEAFF. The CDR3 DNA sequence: TGTGCCAGCAGCTACAAAGCGATGAACACTGAAGCTTTCTTT.

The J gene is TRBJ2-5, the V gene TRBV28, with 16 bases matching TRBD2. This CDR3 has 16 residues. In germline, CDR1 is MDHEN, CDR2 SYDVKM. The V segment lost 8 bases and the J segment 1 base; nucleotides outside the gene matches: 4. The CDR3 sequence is CASGTSGRDGQETQYF. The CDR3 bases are TGTGCCAGCGGGACTAGCGGGAGGGATGGCCAAGAGACCCAGTACTTC.

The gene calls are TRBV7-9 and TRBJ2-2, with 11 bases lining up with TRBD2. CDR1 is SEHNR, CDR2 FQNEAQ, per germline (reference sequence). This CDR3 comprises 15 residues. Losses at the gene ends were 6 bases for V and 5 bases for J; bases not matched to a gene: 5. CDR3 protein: CASSSLAGGTGELFF. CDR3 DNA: TGTGCCAGCAGTTCCCTAGCGGGAGGTACCGGGGAGCTGTTTTTT.

This CDR3 is CAISEGSSNQPQHF. The CDR3 DNA reads TGTGCCATCAGTGAGGGCAGTAGCAATCAGCCCCAGCATTTT. The chain links TRBV10-3 to TRBJ1-5, with D unresolved. Per germline, CDR1 ENHRY and CDR2 SYGVKD. Trimming removed 2 bases from V and 0 bases from J, with 5 bases in between. CDR3 size: 14 residues.

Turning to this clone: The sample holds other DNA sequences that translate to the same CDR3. The CDR3 here is CASSLTEETQYF. The CDR3 nucleotides are TGTGCCAGCAGCCTGACAGAAGAGACCCAGTACTTC. V gene TRBV11-2 combines with J gene TRBJ2-5, with a possible D match to TRBD1 (5 bases). V was shortened by 5 bases and J by 3 bases, with 7 bases between the two germline ends. CDR3 length equals 12 residues. Germline CDR1 and CDR2: SGHAT and FQNNGV.

The DNA of the CDR3 is TGCGCCAGCAGCTTGGGCACTAGCGGGAGGGCCGCGGAGACCCAGTACTTC. This sequence encodes CASSLGTSGRAAETQYF. V gene TRBV5-1 combines with J gene TRBJ2-5; 13 nucleotides match TRBD2. CDR3 size: 17 residues. V was pared by 0 bases and J by 5 bases, with 7 bases of the junction left unmatched. The germline V gene encodes CDR1 SGHRS and CDR2 YFSETQ.

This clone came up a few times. The CDR3 region has the DNA TGCGCCAGCAGTCAACACGGAGCAGGGGGCTACGAGCAGTACTTC. Translating it yields CASSQHGAGGYEQYF. The chain is built from TRBV23-1 and TRBJ2-7; 7 bases are a match to TRBD1. TRBV23-1 is treated as an ORF (open reading frame) with a function not yet certain. V shed 2 bases, J shed 3 bases, and the junction held 7 bases outside the gene matches. The CDR3 covers 15 residues.

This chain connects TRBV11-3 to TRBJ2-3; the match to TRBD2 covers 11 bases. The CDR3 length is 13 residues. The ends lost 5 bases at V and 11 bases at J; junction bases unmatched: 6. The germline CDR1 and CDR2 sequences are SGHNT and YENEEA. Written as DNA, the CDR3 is TGTGCCAGCAGCGCCGGGACTAGCGGAGGGCAGTATTTT. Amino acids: CASSAGTSGGQYF.

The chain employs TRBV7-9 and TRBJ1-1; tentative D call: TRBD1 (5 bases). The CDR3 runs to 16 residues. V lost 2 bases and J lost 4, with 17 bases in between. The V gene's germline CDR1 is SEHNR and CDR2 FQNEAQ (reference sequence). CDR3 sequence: CASSLLGGRMSTEAFF. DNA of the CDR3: TGTGCCAGCAGCTTACTCGGGGGGAGAATGAGCACTGAAGCTTTCTTT.

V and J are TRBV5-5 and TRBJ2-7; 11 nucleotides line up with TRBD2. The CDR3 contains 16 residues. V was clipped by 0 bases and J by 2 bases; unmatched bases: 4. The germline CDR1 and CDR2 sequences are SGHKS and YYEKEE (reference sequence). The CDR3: CASSLALAGGPYEQYF. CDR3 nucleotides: TGTGCCAGCAGCTTGGCCCTAGCGGGAGGACCCTACGAGCAGTACTTC.

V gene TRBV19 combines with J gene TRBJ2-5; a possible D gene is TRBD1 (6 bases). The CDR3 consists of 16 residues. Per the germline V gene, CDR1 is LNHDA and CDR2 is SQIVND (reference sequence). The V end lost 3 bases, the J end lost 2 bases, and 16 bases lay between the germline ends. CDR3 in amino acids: CASSIGQTAKQETQYF. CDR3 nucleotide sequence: TGTGCCAGTAGTATTGGACAGACGGCTAAGCAAGAGACCCAGTACTTC.

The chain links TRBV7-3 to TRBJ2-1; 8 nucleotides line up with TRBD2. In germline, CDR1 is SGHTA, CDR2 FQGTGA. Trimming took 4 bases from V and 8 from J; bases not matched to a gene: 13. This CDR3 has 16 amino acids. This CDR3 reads CASSSFLAGQRDEQFF. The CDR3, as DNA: TGTGCCAGCAGCTCCTTCCTAGCGGGCCAGAGGGATGAGCAGTTCTTC.

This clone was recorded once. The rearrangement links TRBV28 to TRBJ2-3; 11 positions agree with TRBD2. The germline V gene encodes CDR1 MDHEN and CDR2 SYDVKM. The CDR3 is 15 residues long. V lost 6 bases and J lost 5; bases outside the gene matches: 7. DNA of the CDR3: TGTGCCAGCAGACGAACTAGCGGGAGAGGAGATACGCAGTATTTT. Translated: CASRRTSGRGDTQYF.

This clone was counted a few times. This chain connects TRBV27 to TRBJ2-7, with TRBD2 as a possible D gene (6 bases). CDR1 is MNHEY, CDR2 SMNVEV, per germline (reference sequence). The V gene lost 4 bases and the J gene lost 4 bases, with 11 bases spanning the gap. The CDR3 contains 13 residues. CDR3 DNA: TGTGCCAGCAGTTCCGGGGGTTGGTACGAGCAGTACTTC. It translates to CASSSGGWYEQYF.

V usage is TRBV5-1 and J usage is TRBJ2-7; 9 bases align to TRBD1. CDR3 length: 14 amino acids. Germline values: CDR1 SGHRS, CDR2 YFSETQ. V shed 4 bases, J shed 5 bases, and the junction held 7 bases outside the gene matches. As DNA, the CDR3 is TGCGCCAGCAGCGTAGGACAGGGGACCAACGAGCAGTACTTC. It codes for CASSVGQGTNEQYF.

The CDR3: CAVLPTGTGYTF. Written as DNA, the CDR3 is TGTGCCGTACTTCCGACAGGGACTGGCTACACCTTC. The chain couples TRBV6-6 to TRBJ1-2; TRBD1 matches at 7 bases. V gave up 11 bases and J gave up 7 bases; unmatched junction bases: 10. There are 12 residues in the CDR3. Germline V gene lookup returns CDR1 MNHNY and CDR2 SVGAGI (reference sequence).

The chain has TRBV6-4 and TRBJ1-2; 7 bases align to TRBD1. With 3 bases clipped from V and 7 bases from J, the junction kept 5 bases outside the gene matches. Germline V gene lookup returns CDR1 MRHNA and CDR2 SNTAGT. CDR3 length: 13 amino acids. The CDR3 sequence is CASSESDRAGYTF. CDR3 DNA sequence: TGTGCCAGCAGTGAGTCCGACAGGGCTGGCTACACCTTC.

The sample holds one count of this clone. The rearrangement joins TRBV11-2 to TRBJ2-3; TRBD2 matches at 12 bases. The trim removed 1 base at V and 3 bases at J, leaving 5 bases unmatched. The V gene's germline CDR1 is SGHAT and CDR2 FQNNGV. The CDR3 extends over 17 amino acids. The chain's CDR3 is CASSLVILAGGTDTQYF. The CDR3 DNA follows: TGTGCCAGCAGCTTAGTGATACTAGCGGGAGGTACAGATACGCAGTATTTT.

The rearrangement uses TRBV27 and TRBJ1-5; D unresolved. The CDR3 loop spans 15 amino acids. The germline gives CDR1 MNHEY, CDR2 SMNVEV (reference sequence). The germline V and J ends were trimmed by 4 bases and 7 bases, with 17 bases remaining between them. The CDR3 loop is CASSSSSSAAQPQHF. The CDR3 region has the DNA TGTGCCAGCAGTTCGTCCTCCTCAGCGGCCCAGCCCCAGCATTTT.